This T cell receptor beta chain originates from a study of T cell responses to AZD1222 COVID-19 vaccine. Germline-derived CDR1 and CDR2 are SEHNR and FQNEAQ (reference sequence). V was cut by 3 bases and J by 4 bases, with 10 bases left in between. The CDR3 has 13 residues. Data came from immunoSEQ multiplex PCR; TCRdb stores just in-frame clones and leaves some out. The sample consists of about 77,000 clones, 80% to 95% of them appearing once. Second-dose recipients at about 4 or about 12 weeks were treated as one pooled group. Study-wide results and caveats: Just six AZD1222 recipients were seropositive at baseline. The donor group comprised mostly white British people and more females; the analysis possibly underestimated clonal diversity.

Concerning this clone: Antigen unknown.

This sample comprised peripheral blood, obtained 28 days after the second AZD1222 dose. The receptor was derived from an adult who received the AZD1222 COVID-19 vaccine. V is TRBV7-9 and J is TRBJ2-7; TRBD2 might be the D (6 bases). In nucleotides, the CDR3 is TGTGCCAGCAGCTTCGGTGGGGGGTACGAGCAGTACTTC. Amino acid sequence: CASSFGGGYEQYF. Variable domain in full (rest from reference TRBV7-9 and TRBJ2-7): DTGVSQNPRHKITKRGQNVTFRCDPISEHNRLYWYRQTLGQGPEFLTYFQNEAQLEKSRLLSDRFSAERPKGSFSTLEIQRTEQGDSAMYLCASSFGGGYEQYFGPGTRLTVT.